This TCR beta chain was recovered during a study of naive and memory T cell subsets. In the case of this clonotype: Its specificity is unknown.

Overnight CMV lysate stimulation of fresh PBMCs defined donor CMV status by CD4+ IFNgamma. This CDR3 has 16 residues. The germline V gene has CDR1 MNHNS and CDR2 SASEGT. V shed 4 bases, J shed 4 bases, and the junction held 10 bases outside the gene matches. Study-level points and caveats: Over 85% of naive TCR sequences appeared only once, unlike memory subsets.

Two oligonucleotides, mixed equimolar, formed the beta constant-region primer covering TRBC1 and TRBC2. Ligated cDNA was amplified by four rounds of PCR with nested alpha and beta constant-region primers and SP2. Ligation attached a single-stranded oligonucleotide with a 12-nucleotide UMI and the SP2 primer to the cDNA 3' end. TCRdb processed the UMI-ligation and nested PCR reads anew with MiXCR; each CDR3 protein has one entry. The profile shows more than 100,000 distinct CDR3 sequences, just over 35% of them singletons. The sequence was obtained from a human donor in good health. The sample was central memory CD4+ T cells from blood. The rearrangement links TRBV6-1 to TRBJ1-3, with TRBD1 matching 7 bases. The CDR3 DNA follows: TGTGCCAGCAGTGCCACCCCGACAGGGCTCGGAAACACCATATATTTT. Its protein is CASSATPTGLGNTIYF.